This entry concerns a single T cell receptor beta chain. Its antigen is currently unknown. Indicated time point: patch test 1, 2 weeks after DPC sensitization. Documented treatment: therapeutic diphenylcyclopropenone sensitization with weekly scalp DPC. This entry belongs to a study of human T cells and chemical hapten exposure. Study-level information: The study enrolled mostly female patients with alopecia areata, totalis or universalis. General study points: With DPC sensitization, TCRs exceeding 1 in 1000 frequency showed no change.

Within the library, unique molecular identifiers were attached to each individual cDNA molecule. TCRdb recomputed calls from the RACE reads with MiXCR, one row per CDR3 protein. This table has roughly 200,000 distinct CDR3 sequences, about a fifth appearing once. The receptor was derived from a woman aged 50 to 60 with alopecia areata. Some clones in this sample may be carry-over from other donors' samples. Sequencing used whole blood, obtained in connection with sensitization to the hapten diphenylcyclopropenone (DPC).

Here the CDR3 reads CASSYSAGSLPGEQFF. DNA of the CDR3: TGTGCCAGCAGTTACTCGGCAGGTTCCCTCCCCGGTGAGCAGTTCTTC. The rearrangement joins TRBV6-2 or TRBV6-3 to TRBJ2-1; D gene ambiguous. Looked up from germline, CDR1 is MNHEY and CDR2 is SVGEGT. This CDR3 contains 16 residues. Trimming took off 0 bases at V and 9 bases at J, with 18 bases between the two ends.